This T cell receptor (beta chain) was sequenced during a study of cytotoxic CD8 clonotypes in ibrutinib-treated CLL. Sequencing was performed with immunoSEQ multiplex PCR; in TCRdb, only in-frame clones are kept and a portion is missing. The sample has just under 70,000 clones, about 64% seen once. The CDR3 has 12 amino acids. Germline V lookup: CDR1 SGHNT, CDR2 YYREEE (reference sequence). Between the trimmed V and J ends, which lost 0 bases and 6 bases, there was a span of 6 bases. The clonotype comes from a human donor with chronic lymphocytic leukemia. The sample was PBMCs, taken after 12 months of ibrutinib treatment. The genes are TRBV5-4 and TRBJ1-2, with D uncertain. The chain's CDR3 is CASSLEVDGYTF. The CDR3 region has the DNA TGTGCCAGCAGCTTGGAGGTTGATGGCTACACCTTC.